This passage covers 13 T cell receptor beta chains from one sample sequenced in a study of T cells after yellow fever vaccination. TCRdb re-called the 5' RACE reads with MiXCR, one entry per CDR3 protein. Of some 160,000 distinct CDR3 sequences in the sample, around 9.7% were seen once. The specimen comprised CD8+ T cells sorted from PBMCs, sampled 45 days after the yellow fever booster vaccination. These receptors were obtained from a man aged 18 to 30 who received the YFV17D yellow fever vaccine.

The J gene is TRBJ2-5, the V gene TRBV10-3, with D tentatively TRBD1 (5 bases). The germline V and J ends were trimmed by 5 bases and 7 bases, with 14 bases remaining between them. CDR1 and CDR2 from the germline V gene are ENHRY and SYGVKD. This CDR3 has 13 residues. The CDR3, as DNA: TGTGCCATCAGTCCCGACAGACCCGGGACCCAGTACTTC. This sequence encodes CAISPDRPGTQYF.

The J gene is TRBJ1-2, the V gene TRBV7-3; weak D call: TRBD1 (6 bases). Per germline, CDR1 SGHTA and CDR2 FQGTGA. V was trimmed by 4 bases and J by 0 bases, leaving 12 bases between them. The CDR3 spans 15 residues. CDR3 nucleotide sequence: TGTGCCAGCAGCTCGGACAGTCAAGCTAACTATGGCTACACCTTC. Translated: CASSSDSQANYGYTF. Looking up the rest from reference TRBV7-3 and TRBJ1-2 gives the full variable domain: GAGVSQTPSNKVTEKGKYVELRCDPISGHTALYWYRQSLGQGPEFLIYFQGTGAADDSGLPNDRFFAVRPEGSVSTLKIQRTERGDSAVYLCASSSDSQANYGYTFGSGTRLTVV.

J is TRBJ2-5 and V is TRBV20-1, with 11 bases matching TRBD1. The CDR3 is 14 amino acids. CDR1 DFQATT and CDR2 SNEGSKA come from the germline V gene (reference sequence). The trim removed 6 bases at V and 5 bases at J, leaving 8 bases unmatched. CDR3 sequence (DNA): TGCAGTGCACCAAGGGACAGGGGGAGGGAGACCCAGTACTTC. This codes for CSAPRDRGRETQYF.

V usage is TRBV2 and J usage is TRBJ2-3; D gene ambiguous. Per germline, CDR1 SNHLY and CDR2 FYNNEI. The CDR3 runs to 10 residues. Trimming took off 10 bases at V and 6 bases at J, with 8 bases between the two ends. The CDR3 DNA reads TGTGCCACCCCGACCGATACGCAGTATTTT. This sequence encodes CATPTDTQYF.

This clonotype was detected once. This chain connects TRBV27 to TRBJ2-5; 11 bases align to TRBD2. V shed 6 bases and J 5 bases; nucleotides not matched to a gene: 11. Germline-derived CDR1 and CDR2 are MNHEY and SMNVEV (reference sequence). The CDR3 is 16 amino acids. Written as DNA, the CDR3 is TGTGCCAGCAGCCCCCTTCGACTAGCGGGGAGGGAGACCCAGTACTTC. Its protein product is CASSPLRLAGRETQYF.

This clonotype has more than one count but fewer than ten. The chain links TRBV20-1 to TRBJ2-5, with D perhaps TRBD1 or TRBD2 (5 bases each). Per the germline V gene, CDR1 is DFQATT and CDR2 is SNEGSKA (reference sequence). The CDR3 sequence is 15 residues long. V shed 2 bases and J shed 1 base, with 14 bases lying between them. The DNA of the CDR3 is TGCAGTGCTAGAACGTTGGGACCCTCCCAAGAGACCCAGTACTTC. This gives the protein CSARTLGPSQETQYF.

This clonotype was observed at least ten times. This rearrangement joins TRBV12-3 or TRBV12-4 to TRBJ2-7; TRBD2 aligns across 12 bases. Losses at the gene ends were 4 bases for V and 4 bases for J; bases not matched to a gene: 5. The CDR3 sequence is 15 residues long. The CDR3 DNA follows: TGTGCCAGCAGTTCTACTAGCGGGGGGTCGTACGAGCAGTACTTC. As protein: CASSSTSGGSYEQYF.

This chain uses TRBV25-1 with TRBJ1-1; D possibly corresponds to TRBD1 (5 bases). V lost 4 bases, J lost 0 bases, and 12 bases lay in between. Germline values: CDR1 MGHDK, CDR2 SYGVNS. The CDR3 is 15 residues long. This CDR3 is CASSVGGLMNTEAFF. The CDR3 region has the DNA TGTGCCAGCAGTGTGGGGGGACTGATGAACACTGAAGCTTTCTTT.

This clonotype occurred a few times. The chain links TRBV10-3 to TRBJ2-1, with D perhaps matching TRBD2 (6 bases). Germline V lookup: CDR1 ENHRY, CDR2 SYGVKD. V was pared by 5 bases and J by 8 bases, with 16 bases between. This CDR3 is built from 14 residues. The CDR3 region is CAISRGTAWDEQFF. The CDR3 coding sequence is TGTGCCATCAGTCGCGGGACGGCCTGGGATGAGCAGTTCTTC.

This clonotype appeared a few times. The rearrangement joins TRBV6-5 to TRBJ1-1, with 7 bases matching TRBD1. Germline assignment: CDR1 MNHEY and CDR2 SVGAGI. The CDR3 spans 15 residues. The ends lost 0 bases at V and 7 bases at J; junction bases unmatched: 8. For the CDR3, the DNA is TGTGCCAGCAGTTACTCGATGACAGGGAGGGATGAAGCTTTCTTT. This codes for CASSYSMTGRDEAFF.

The CDR3 protein is CASTPGGDTQYF. CDR3 DNA: TGTGCCAGCACCCCCGGGGGAGATACGCAGTATTTT. The chain joins TRBV27 to TRBJ2-3; D is perhaps TRBD2 (6 bases). V dropped 7 bases and J dropped 5 bases, with 10 bases sitting between them. The CDR3 loop spans 12 amino acids. Per germline, CDR1 MNHEY and CDR2 SMNVEV (reference sequence).

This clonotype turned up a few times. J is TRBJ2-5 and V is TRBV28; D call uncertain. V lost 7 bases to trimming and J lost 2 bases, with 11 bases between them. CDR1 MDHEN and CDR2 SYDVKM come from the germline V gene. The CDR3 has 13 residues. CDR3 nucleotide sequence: TGTGCCAGCAATTTGAACAGACAAGAGACCCAGTACTTC. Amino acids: CASNLNRQETQYF.

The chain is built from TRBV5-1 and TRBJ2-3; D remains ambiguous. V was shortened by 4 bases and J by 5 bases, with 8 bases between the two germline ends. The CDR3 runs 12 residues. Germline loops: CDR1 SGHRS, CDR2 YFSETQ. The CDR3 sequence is CASSPDLDTQYF. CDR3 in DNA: TGCGCCAGCAGCCCAGACTTAGATACGCAGTATTTT.